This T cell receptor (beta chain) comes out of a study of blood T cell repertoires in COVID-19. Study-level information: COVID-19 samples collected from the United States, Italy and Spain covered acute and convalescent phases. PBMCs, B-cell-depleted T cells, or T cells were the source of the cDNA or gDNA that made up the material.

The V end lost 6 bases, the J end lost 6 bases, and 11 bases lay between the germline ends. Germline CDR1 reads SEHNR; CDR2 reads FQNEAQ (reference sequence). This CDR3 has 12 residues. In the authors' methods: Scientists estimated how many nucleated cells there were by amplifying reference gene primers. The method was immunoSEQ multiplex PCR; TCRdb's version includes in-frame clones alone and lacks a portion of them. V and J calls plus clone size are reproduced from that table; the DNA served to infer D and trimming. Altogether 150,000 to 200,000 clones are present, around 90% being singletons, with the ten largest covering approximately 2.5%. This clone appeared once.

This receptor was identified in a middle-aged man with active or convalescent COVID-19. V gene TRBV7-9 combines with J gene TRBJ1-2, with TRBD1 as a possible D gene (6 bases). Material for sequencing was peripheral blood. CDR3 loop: CASSNTGNGYTF. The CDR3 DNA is TGTGCCAGCAGTAATACAGGGAATGGCTACACCTTC.